This T cell receptor (beta chain) originates from a study of blood T cell repertoires in COVID-19. This CDR3 comprises 15 residues. Trimming cost V 4 bases and J 1 base, with 13 bases left between them. Germline V lookup: CDR1 SQVTM, CDR2 ANQGSEA. Generated by immunoSEQ multiplex PCR, the TCRdb table keeps only in-frame clones and is missing some. The repertoire has about 480,000 clones, around nine tenths of them found once; the top ten carry approximately 8.3%. The receptor's source is a woman aged 60-70 years who had recovered from COVID-19. This chain connects TRBV29-1 to TRBJ2-2; D possibly corresponds to TRBD2 (6 bases). Sequences were obtained from PBMCs or T cells enriched from blood (not recorded which). CDR3 sequence reads: CSVVGYGGNTGELFF. Here the CDR3 DNA reads TGCAGCGTTGTGGGCTACGGGGGGAACACCGGGGAGCTGTTTTTT.